The text below deals with one T cell receptor (beta chain). Its antigen remains unknown. These data belong to a study of glioma-infiltrating T cells. Findings and limits, study-wide: Tissue and blood shared very few CDR3 sequences.

Using RNA template, CDR3s of TCR alpha and beta were amplified with iRepertoire arm-PCR. TCRdb itself ran the multiplex PCR reads through MiXCR, one entry per CDR3 protein. The repertoire holds around 390,000 distinct CDR3 sequences, approximately 42% seen once, with around 11% in the top ten. The CDR3 consists of 15 residues. V shed 0 bases and J shed 5 bases, with 11 bases lying between them. The germline V gene encodes CDR1 MGHRA and CDR2 YSYEKL. The clonotype comes from a human donor with low-grade glioma or glioblastoma, undergoing nonglioma brain surgery, or in good health (not recorded which). The chain joins TRBV4-1 to TRBJ2-1, with D hard to call. Sequences were obtained from glioma tissue, nonneoplastic brain tissue, or PBMCs (not recorded which). This chain's CDR3 is CASSQDRGYHNEQFF. The CDR3 DNA is TGCGCCAGCAGCCAAGATCGCGGCTACCACAATGAGCAGTTCTTC.